The present T cell receptor (beta chain) was sequenced within a study of shared clonotypes between healthy human individuals (dated by TCRdb to about 2020). Regarding the research as a whole: The cohort comprised two women and a few men aged 18 to 49 years. To increase sequencing depth and limit assay-specific biases, TCR repertoire library preparation and sequencing were carried out by different laboratories using diverse techniques. Per donor, three plates each were used for CD4 naive and CD4 memory, two for CD8 naive, and one for CD8 memory. To estimate repertoire size and how much clonotypes are shared between individuals, the study performed deep sequencing of blood TCR repertoires from 4 to 6 healthy adults. Each donor's leukapheresis produced roughly between roughly 0.85 and 9.5 billion PBMCs. Results the study describes overall, beyond this receptor: Pairwise subsampling led to the expectation that sequencing depth would affect the degree of clonotype sharing among donors. Only blood was sampled, and tissue TCR repertoires likely differ from those in blood. Estimated clonotype richness was generally larger for naive than for memory subsets. Incomplete sequencing was indicated by rarefaction of sorted-subset datasets, despite the large sequencing depth. Higher generation probabilities were observed for clonotypes shared by all four sorted-subset donors than for non-shared clonotypes. Across a handful of donors, approximately 5% of naive CD4, more than 3% of naive CD8, 2.3% of memory CD4, and around 0.4% of memory CD8 clonotypes were shared. The genetic and exposure-history diversity represented was limited by the small number of donors.

In the germline V gene, CDR1 corresponds to MGHDK and CDR2 to SYGVNS. V is reduced by 7 bases and J by 1 base, leaving a spacing of 16 bases between them. The cysteine opens and the phenylalanine closes a CDR3 of 16 amino acids. Just CDR3 DNA is preserved here, 48 bases in frame from base 1. TCR CDR3 regions were amplified from genomic DNA by multiplex PCR using the deep immunoSEQ assay. Genomic DNA extracted from each cell subset was distributed evenly over all wells of several immunoSEQ 96-well plates, and each plate served as one replicate. For sorted subsets, each replicate PCR was loaded with around 220 ng genomic DNA, equivalent to 30,000 or so T cell genomes. Purified libraries were measured with a Qubit 3.0 fluorometer, size-checked on a Bioanalyzer 2100, and measured again with the KAPA Library Quantification kit. A separate single-read 150-cycle Illumina NextSeq 550 flow cell was used to sequence each immunoSEQ 96-well plate. Processing in the source paper ran as follows. The immunoSEQ output contained only junctional sequences without quality scores, so filtering could not match that applied to full-length reads. To assign V/J genes and CDR3, sequences were annotated against IMGT germline references using PyIR, a Python wrapper for IgBLAST v1.9. Any read was removed if the V/J assignment was weak (E-value above 1e-6), the CDR3 was missing, or the read contained stop codons, out-of-frame junctions, or ambiguous translated residues. V3J clonotypes were defined as sequences sharing an identical inferred V gene, J gene, and CDR3 amino acid sequence. Percentage overlap between repertoires was computed as shared unique clonotypes divided by the size of the smaller repertoire. Richness of each repertoire was evaluated using RTK rarefaction, the Chao1 estimator, and Recon v2.1 estimates of unobserved clonotypes. For all TCRbeta clonotypes obtained by the gDNA method from four donors, generation probabilities were computed with OLGA. TCRdb took over this immuneACCESS table, retaining in-frame rearrangements with V and J assigned. Such tables are incomplete; in checked studies, under half of the missing clones stem from an unresolved V gene, and the remainder is unexplained. Clone size and the V and J calls come from that table; the DNA yielded D and trimming. This sample is represented by roughly 2,300,000 clones; around 90% of them were singletons. About 0.41% of the sample is taken by the ten largest.

Concerning this clone itself: Its antigen is currently not known. No base quality information exists; no much larger clone differs at one position.

Donors were healthy HIV-negative adults with no recently reported acute infections or vaccinations. Every donor was a Caucasian adult residing in Nashville, Tennessee, USA. CD4+ T cells were enriched by magnetic negative selection; naive cells were then positively selected on CD45RA, and the negative fraction formed the memory subset. Blood was collected by leukapheresis, and PBMCs were isolated by Ficoll-Histopaque density gradient centrifugation and then cryopreserved in liquid nitrogen vapor phase. Purity and quantity of every magnetically sorted T cell population were checked by analytical flow cytometry. From each sorted fraction, genomic DNA was isolated and quantified by UV absorbance on a Nanodrop 2000c.

The chain links TRBV25-1 with TRBJ2-2, with the D segment identity uncertain. The sample taken for sequencing was naive CD4+ T cells from PBMCs. Interpreted using the paper, the cell subset or site label stands for: CD45RA+ positively selected. The receptor was isolated from a man between 18 and 35 years old in good health. Some clones in this sample may be carry-over from other donors' samples. The nucleotide sequence reads TGTGCCAGCACCTCTGCCGGGTCCCGGAACACCGGGGAGCTGTTTTTT. Translated, this is CASTSAGSRNTGELFF.